Listed below are T cell receptor beta chains from one sample, sequenced in a study. TCRdb reprocessed the reads via MiXCR and lists one record per CDR3 protein. The sample holds a few thousand distinct CDR3 sequences, roughly 10% seen once. The sample comprised CD4+ T cells from synovial fluid. The source of these receptors is a human donor with rheumatoid arthritis. CDR3s include the opening cysteine and the closing phenylalanine or tryptophan. Each record gives: D gene, J gene, V gene, clone size, CDR3 protein, CDR3 DNA. The D gene is left open where the match is weak. The listing skips clone size in some rows; elsewhere it reads once, few, many or a size class.

NA	TRBJ2-2	TRBV4-2	medium-sized	CASSQVVLGAETGELFF	TGTGCCAGCAGCCAAGTAGTGTTAGGGGCAGAAACCGGGGAGCTGTTTTTT
NA	TRBJ1-1	TRBV29-1	medium-sized	CSVDSGRNTEAFF	TGCAGCGTTGACTCAGGGAGGAACACTGAAGCTTTCTTT
NA	TRBJ1-1	TRBV7-6	NA	CASSLRQAKNTEAFF	TGTGCCAGCAGCTTAAGACAGGCAAAGAACACTGAAGCTTTCTTT
NA	TRBJ2-1	TRBV11-1	many	CASSLGSYNEQFF	TGTGCCAGCAGCTTGGGCTCCTACAATGAGCAGTTCTTC
NA	TRBJ2-7	TRBV10-2	many	CASSGIDTYEQYF	TGCGCCAGCAGTGGCATAGATACCTACGAGCAGTACTTC
TRBD1	TRBJ1-1	TRBV6-1	medium-sized	CASSQTGDITEAFF	TGTGCCAGCAGCCAGACAGGGGATATCACTGAAGCTTTCTTT
NA	TRBJ2-4	TRBV7-8	medium-sized	CASSPTPGEKHIQYF	TGTGCCAGCAGCCCTACCCCGGGGGAGAAACACATTCAGTACTTC
TRBD1	TRBJ1-2	TRBV4-2	medium-sized	CASSQGGGNRGRVKYGYTF	TGTGCCAGCAGCCAAGGCGGTGGGAACAGGGGGCGCGTGAAGTATGGCTACACCTTC
NA	TRBJ2-7	TRBV18	many	CASSLGHTYEQYF	TGTGCCAGCTCATTGGGACACACCTACGAGCAGTACTTC
NA	TRBJ2-1	TRBV7-2	NA	CASSLEGLYNEQFF	TGTGCCAGCAGCTTAGAGGGCCTCTACAATGAGCAGTTCTTC
TRBD2	TRBJ2-7	TRBV7-2	many	CASSSAWGGEQYF	TGTGCCAGCAGCTCAGCCTGGGGGGGTGAGCAGTACTTC
NA	TRBJ2-1	TRBV6-4	medium-sized	CASSAGTTGNEQFF	TGTGCCAGCAGTGCGGGGACGACCGGTAATGAGCAGTTCTTC
NA	TRBJ1-5	TRBV20-1	NA	CSATLTEVDQPQHF	TGCAGTGCCACCCTGACAGAGGTCGATCAGCCCCAGCATTTT
TRBD1	TRBJ1-2	TRBV7-3	medium-sized	CASSPGTGTYGYTF	TGTGCCAGCAGCCCCGGGACAGGGACCTATGGCTACACCTTC
TRBD2	TRBJ2-1	TRBV7-2	many	CASSLVSAGGHNEQFF	TGTGCCAGCAGCTTAGTTTCGGCGGGAGGCCACAATGAGCAGTTCTTC